This T cell receptor beta chain was documented in a study of shared clonotypes between healthy human individuals. Study in general: Researchers drew samples from a couple of women and three men aged 18 to 49. Study-wide points: Lower generation probabilities were found for non-shared clonotypes than for those shared by all four donors. It was observed that roughly 5% of naive CD4 clonotypes were shared across several donors.

The V gene's germline CDR1 is SGHTA and CDR2 FQGNSA. Trimming pared 6 bases from V and 2 bases from J, leaving 9 bases between. The CDR3 totals 13 residues. The study ran the assay at deep level. Profiled with immunoSEQ multiplex PCR; TCRdb holds only in-frame clones, not every one. There are over 2 million clones in the sample; 85% to 95% occur only once, and 0.13% lies in the top ten. Comments on this clone: Its antigen is still unknown.

Source material: naive CD4+ T cells sorted from blood. The subset here: CD45RA+ positively selected. The chain employs TRBV7-2 and TRBJ2-3; no clear D gene. The origin of this receptor is a man aged 18 to 29 in good health. CDR3 amino acids: CASRYRVTDTQYF. CDR3 bases: TGTGCCAGCAGGTACAGAGTCACAGATACGCAGTATTTT. Based on the CDR3 plus reference TRBV7-2 and TRBJ2-3, the full variable domain is GAGVSQSPSNKVTEKGKDVELRCDPISGHTALYWYRQSLGQGLEFLIYFQGNSAPDKSGLPSDRFSAERTGGSVSTLTIQRTQQEDSAVYLCASRYRVTDTQYFGPGTRLTVL.